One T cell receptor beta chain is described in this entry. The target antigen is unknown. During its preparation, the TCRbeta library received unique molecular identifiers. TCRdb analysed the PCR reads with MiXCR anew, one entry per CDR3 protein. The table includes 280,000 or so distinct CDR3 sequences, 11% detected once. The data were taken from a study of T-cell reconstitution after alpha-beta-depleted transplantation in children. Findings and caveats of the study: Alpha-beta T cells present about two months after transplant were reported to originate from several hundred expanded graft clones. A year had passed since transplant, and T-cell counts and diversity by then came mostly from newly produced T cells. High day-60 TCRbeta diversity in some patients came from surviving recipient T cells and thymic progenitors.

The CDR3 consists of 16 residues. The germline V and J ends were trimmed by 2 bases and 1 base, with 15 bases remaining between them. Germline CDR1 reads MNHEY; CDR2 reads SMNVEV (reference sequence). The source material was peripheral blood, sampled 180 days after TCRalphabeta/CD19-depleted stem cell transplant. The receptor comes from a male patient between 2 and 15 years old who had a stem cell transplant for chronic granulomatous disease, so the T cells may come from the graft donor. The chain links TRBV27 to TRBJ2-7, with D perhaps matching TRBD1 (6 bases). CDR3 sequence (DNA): TGTGCCAGCAGTTTAAGGGGCAGGGGACCTTCCTACGAGCAGTACTTC. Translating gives CASSLRGRGPSYEQYF.